The table lists the clone carrying this T cell receptor beta chain with a count of one. Its antigen is as yet unknown. The CDR3 extends over 15 amino acids. The trim removed 3 bases at V and 6 bases at J, leaving 7 bases unmatched. Per germline, CDR1 MDHEN and CDR2 SYDVKM. This sample stems from a study of T cell responses to AZD1222 COVID-19 vaccine. Researchers grouped second doses given at about 4 or about 12 weeks into one pool. Repertoires were generated with immunoSEQ multiplex PCR, while TCRdb's copy carries only in-frame clones and drops some. The sample records approximately 28,000 clones, about 90% being singletons. Findings and limits, study-wide: Mostly white British, mostly female donors; authors suggested clonal diversity may be underestimated.

Material: peripheral blood, obtained 28 days after the second AZD1222 dose. The clonotype was recovered from an adult who received the AZD1222 COVID-19 vaccine. The chain joins TRBV28 to TRBJ2-2; TRBD2 matches at 7 bases. CDR3: CASSFRRESPGELFF. In DNA form, the CDR3 reads TGTGCCAGCAGTTTCCGGCGGGAGTCCCCCGGGGAGCTGTTTTTT.